Listed here are 21 T cell receptor beta chains from one sample, sequenced in a study of glioma-infiltrating T cells. The iRepertoire nested amplicon-rescue multiplex PCR amplified TCR alpha and beta CDR3s from RNA. TCRdb itself ran the multiplex PCR reads through MiXCR, one entry per CDR3 protein. The sample has 300,000 to 400,000 distinct CDR3 sequences, about 40% seen once. The sample was glioma tissue, nonneoplastic brain tissue, or PBMCs (not recorded which). The receptors stem from a human donor with low-grade glioma or glioblastoma, undergoing nonglioma brain surgery, or in good health (not recorded which).

This chain joins TRBV5-6 and TRBJ1-4; 7 positions agree with TRBD1. This CDR3 is 15 amino acids long. Unmatched junction bases numbered 7, after V lost 3 bases and J lost 5 bases. From germline, CDR1 is SGHDT and CDR2 YYEEEE. The CDR3 DNA is TGTGCCAGCAGCTACAGACAGGGCCTAAATGAAAAACTGTTTTTT. Its translation: CASSYRQGLNEKLFF.

The chain recombines TRBV6-2 or TRBV6-3 with TRBJ2-5; 10 nucleotides match TRBD2. This CDR3 contains 13 residues. CDR1 is MNHEY and CDR2 is SVGEGT in the germline V gene. V gave up 8 bases and J gave up 4 bases; unmatched junction bases: 4. DNA for the CDR3: TGTGCCAGCTCTCTAGCGGGAGTAGAGACCCAGTACTTC. Its protein is CASSLAGVETQYF.

This clonotype was seen a handful of times. The gene calls are TRBV3-1 and TRBJ1-1; the D is unclear. CDR1 is LGHDT, CDR2 YNNKEL, per germline (reference sequence). There are 11 residues in the CDR3. V was cut by 2 bases and J by 5 bases, with 3 bases left in between. The DNA for the CDR3 is TGTGCCAGCAGCCAACAAACTGAAGCTTTCTTT. Translation: CASSQQTEAFF.

The chain couples TRBV28 to TRBJ2-3, with D maybe TRBD1 (6 bases). Trimming removed 4 bases from V and 5 bases from J, with 19 bases in between. Germline V gene data show CDR1 as MDHEN and CDR2 as SYDVKM. The CDR3 length is 16 residues. CDR3 loop: CASSCVTGTERDTQYF. In DNA, the CDR3 is TGTGCCAGCAGTTGCGTTACAGGGACGGAGAGAGATACGCAGTATTTT. Full variable domain (rest looked up from reference TRBV28 and TRBJ2-3): DVKVTQSSRYLVKRTGEKVFLECVQDMDHENMFWYRQDPGLGLRLIYFSYDVKMKEKGDIPEGYSVSREKKERFSLILESASTNQTSMYLCASSCVTGTERDTQYFGPGTRLTVL.

The chain combines TRBV6-1 with TRBJ2-2, with 12 bases aligning to TRBD2. The CDR3 spans 16 residues. Trimming cost V 6 bases and J 0 bases; bases outside gene matches: 2. Germline V gene data show CDR1 as MNHNS and CDR2 as SASEGT. The CDR3: CASSASGRANTGELFF. CDR3 DNA: TGTGCCAGCAGCGCTAGCGGGAGGGCGAACACCGGGGAGCTGTTTTTT.

Worth noting for this clonotype: This may arise from a read error, as a much more abundant clone is one base away. CDR3: CASRQKGIIGNQPQHF. The CDR3 DNA sequence: TGTGCCAGCAGACAGAAAGGTATCATCGGCAATCAGCCCCAGCATTTT. This sequence joins TRBV4-2 and TRBJ1-5, with unresolved D. CDR3 length: 16 amino acids. Trimming pared 6 bases from V and 2 bases from J, leaving 17 bases between. Germline V gene data show CDR1 as LGHNA and CDR2 as YNFKEQ.

Regarding this clonotype: Germline is not matched at one junction end, which may reflect a read error. The genes are TRBV4-1 and TRBJ2-1; TRBD2 matches 7 bases. The CDR3 loop spans 17 amino acids. CDR1 is MGHRA and CDR2 is YSYEKL in the germline V gene. The CDR3 DNA sequence: TGCGCCGGCAGCCAAGTAGCGGGTAAGAGCTCCTACAATGAGCAGTTCTTC. The encoded protein is CAGSQVAGKSSYNEQFF.

This clonotype was counted only a few times. CDR3 coding DNA: TGTGCCAGCAGCTCCCCAGAATTACAAGAGACCCAGTACTTC. Protein product: CASSSPELQETQYF. This rearrangement joins TRBV12-3 or TRBV12-4 to TRBJ2-5; D gene uncertain. Trimming stripped 6 bases from V and 2 bases from J, with 13 bases between. CDR3 length equals 14 residues.

Ten or more counts support this clonotype. CDR3 DNA sequence: TGTGCCAGCAGTCCCTCCCCCTTCGAGCAGTACTTC. Protein: CASSPSPFEQYF. This sequence joins TRBV27 and TRBJ2-7, with unresolved D. Germline loops: CDR1 MNHEY, CDR2 SMNVEV (reference sequence). Trimming removed 5 bases at V and 6 bases at J, with 11 bases between. The length of the CDR3 is 12 residues.

The chain is built from TRBV5-1 and TRBJ2-5; D unclear. V gave up 0 bases and J gave up 0 bases, with 9 bases separating them. Germline loops: CDR1 SGHRS, CDR2 YFSETQ. The CDR3 sequence is 15 residues long. The CDR3 sequence is CASSLVADHQETQYF. The CDR3 DNA is TGCGCCAGCAGCTTGGTGGCCGACCACCAAGAGACCCAGTACTTC.

This clonotype was counted many times. The CDR3 DNA sequence: TGTGCCAGCAGTTACACAGGGTCCTCCTCCTACGAGCAGTACTTC. As protein: CASSYTGSSSYEQYF. This sequence joins TRBV28 and TRBJ2-7, with D tentatively TRBD1 (6 bases). The CDR3 length is 15 residues. The V end was cut by 4 bases, the J end by 0 bases, with 13 bases between. The germline V gene encodes CDR1 MDHEN and CDR2 SYDVKM.

A note on this clonotype: Mismatch with germline at one junction end may stem from a read error. The V gene is TRBV20-1, the J gene TRBJ2-5; D may be TRBD1 (6 bases). Germline loops: CDR1 DFQATT, CDR2 SNEGSKA (reference sequence). This CDR3 region has 13 residues. DNA for the CDR3: TGCAGTGCCAGGGGACGCCTCCAAGAGACCAAGTACTTC. This gives the protein CSARGRLQETKYF.

The chain combines TRBV6-1 with TRBJ2-7; the D gene is possibly TRBD2 (6 bases). V was clipped by 6 bases and J by 0 bases, with 24 bases between them. CDR1 is MNHNS and CDR2 is SASEGT in the germline V gene. This CDR3 has 18 amino acids. DNA of the CDR3: TGTGCCAGCAGCGCGCCGGCTCGAGCGGGTCTTAGCTCCTACGAGCAGTACTTC. The encoded protein is CASSAPARAGLSSYEQYF.

This chain connects TRBV24-1 to TRBJ2-1; D is possibly TRBD1 or TRBD2 (5 bases each). V was shortened by 5 bases and J by 9 bases, with 19 bases between the two germline ends. This CDR3 spans 15 amino acids. The germline V gene encodes CDR1 KGHDR and CDR2 SFDVKD. CDR3 sequence reads: CATSGRGPTGGEQFF. The CDR3, as DNA: TGTGCCACCAGTGGGAGAGGGCCCACTGGGGGTGAGCAGTTCTTC.

This clonotype appeared many times. CDR3 sequence (DNA): TGTGCCAGCACCCCACTAAACCGTCATAAGAACACTGAAGCTTTCTTT. Translated, it gives CASTPLNRHKNTEAFF. This rearrangement joins TRBV28 to TRBJ1-1; no clear D gene. This CDR3 is 16 amino acids long. Looked up from germline, CDR1 is MDHEN and CDR2 is SYDVKM. With 7 bases removed from V and 1 base from J, the gap between germline ends came to 19 bases. The full variable domain, completed using reference TRBV28 and TRBJ1-1, is DVKVTQSSRYLVKRTGEKVFLECVQDMDHENMFWYRQDPGLGLRLIYFSYDVKMKEKGDIPEGYSVSREKKERFSLILESASTNQTSMYLCASTPLNRHKNTEAFFGQGTRLTVV.

This CDR3 reads CASSQSGTNYGYTF. Here the CDR3 DNA reads TGCGCCAGCAGCCAATCAGGGACCAACTATGGCTACACCTTC. The gene calls are TRBV4-1 and TRBJ1-2, with D possibly TRBD1 on 5 matching bases. Germline assignment: CDR1 MGHRA and CDR2 YSYEKL. The CDR3 loop spans 14 amino acids. V shed 2 bases and J shed 2 bases, with 9 bases lying between them.

This sequence joins TRBV14 and TRBJ2-1; D call uncertain. Between the trimmed V and J ends, which lost 7 bases and 3 bases, there was a span of 7 bases. The germline V gene encodes CDR1 SGHDN and CDR2 FVKESK. The length of the CDR3 is 12 residues. CDR3 coding DNA: TGTGCCAGCAAGGTAGACTACAATGAGCAGTTCTTC. It specifies CASKVDYNEQFF.

This clonotype showed up many times. The rearrangement links TRBV28 to TRBJ1-1; D uncertain. There are 12 residues in the CDR3. CDR1 is MDHEN and CDR2 is SYDVKM in the germline V gene. Trimming left V 8 bases short and J 4 bases short, with 11 bases between. This chain's CDR3 is CASRRAGTEAFF. The CDR3 region has the DNA TGTGCCAGCCGACGAGCCGGCACTGAAGCTTTCTTT.

This clonotype turned up a few times. This chain links TRBV20-1 with TRBJ2-7, with D possibly being TRBD2 (6 bases). Looked up from germline, CDR1 is DFQATT and CDR2 is SNEGSKA (reference sequence). There are 14 residues in the CDR3. Trimming pared 6 bases from V and 3 bases from J, leaving 18 bases between. The CDR3 here is CSAPVINGGYEQYF. CDR3 nucleotide sequence: TGCAGTGCGCCGGTAATTAACGGGGGCTACGAGCAGTACTTC.

Worth noting for this clonotype: Given a much more abundant clone one base away, this may be a read error. The chain couples TRBV27 to TRBJ1-4; D unclear. Per the germline V gene, CDR1 is MNHEY and CDR2 is SMNVEV (reference sequence). V gave up 5 bases and J gave up 3 bases, with 13 bases separating them. This CDR3 region has 15 residues. CDR3 sequence (DNA): TGTGCCAGCAGTCCTCGACATATACCTAATGAAAAACTGTTTTTT. Translation: CASSPRHIPNEKLFF.

This clonotype was observed a handful of times. The rearrangement joins TRBV28 to TRBJ2-7; TRBD2 aligns across 7 bases. Germline lookup yields CDR1 MDHEN and CDR2 SYDVKM. The CDR3 runs 17 residues. The V and J ends lost 5 bases and 1 base, in that order; junction bases with no gene match: 14. CDR3 coding DNA: TGTGCCAGCAGTCTCCCCGGGGGAGGGGTGAGTTCCTACGAGCAGTACTTC. Translating gives CASSLPGGGVSSYEQYF.